The TCR beta chain described here comes from a study of identical twins. TCRdb independently ran MiXCR on the 5' RACE reads; one entry per CDR3 protein. The table shows about 890,000 distinct CDR3 sequences, with 9% to 15% occurring only once. The V and J ends lost 0 bases and 1 base respectively, with 11 bases between them. Germline loops: CDR1 SGHRS, CDR2 YFSETQ. The CDR3 consists of 15 residues. These data were likewise used in another study, on yellow fever vaccine responses in identical twins. That paper adds: Reportedly, the response of twins' T cells to the vaccine seemed partly convergent, partly personalized.

The TCR was taken from a woman between 18 and 30 years old in good health. This chain uses TRBV5-1 with TRBJ2-7; a weak D match, TRBD1 (6 bases). Sequences were obtained from PBMCs. Here the CDR3 DNA reads TGCGCCAGCAGCTTGGGAGGGACAAGATCCTACGAGCAGTACTTC. Translating it yields CASSLGGTRSYEQYF.